The clone carrying this TCR beta chain was counted ten times or more. This sample is drawn from a study of Graves' ophthalmopathy and Graves' hyperthyroidism. The TCR beta CDR3 regions underwent amplification from RNA transcripts. The first-round RT-PCR employed HTBI primers together with the Qiagen OneStep RT-PCR kit. A multiplex PCR was then performed as the second round. TCRdb analysed the multiplex PCR reads with MiXCR anew, one entry per CDR3 protein. The sample lists about 180,000 distinct CDR3 sequences; under 40% were seen once. The CDR3 has 13 amino acids. Germline CDR1 reads SNHLY; CDR2 reads FYNNEI. V was clipped by 4 bases and J by 6 bases, with 12 bases between them. A volume of 8 to 10 ml of fresh peripheral blood supplied the PBMCs.

Sequences were obtained from peripheral blood. The chain has TRBV2 and TRBJ1-1; D is unclear. The clonotype comes from a middle-aged woman with Graves' ophthalmopathy. CDR3: CASSAGPYPEAFF. The CDR3 DNA reads TGTGCCAGCAGTGCGGGTCCATACCCTGAAGCTTTCTTT.